This entry lists 10 T cell receptor beta chains sequenced from one sample in a study of cytomegalovirus exposure and HLA in healthy donors. PCR primers comprised 60 Vbeta and 13 Jbeta primers. The method was immunoSEQ multiplex PCR; TCRdb's version includes in-frame clones alone and lacks a portion of them. The sample contains 150,000 to 200,000 clones, about four fifths of which appear only once. Sequencing used PBMCs. Receptors were obtained from a male donor in good health and CMV-seropositive.

The rearrangement joins TRBV4-1 to TRBJ2-5; 10 bases are a match to TRBD2. The CDR3 covers 22 residues. The germline V gene has CDR1 MGHRA and CDR2 YSYEKL. The junction had 24 bases not matched to a gene; V was cut back by 1 base and J by 4 bases. The CDR3 loop reads CASSQVGVGGWLAGAGVETQYF. The CDR3 nucleotides read TGCGCCAGCAGCCAAGTAGGCGTCGGGGGTTGGCTAGCGGGAGCGGGGGTAGAGACCCAGTACTTC.

The V call is TRBV19, the J call TRBJ1-4; TRBD1 matches 7 bases. This CDR3 comprises 14 residues. In germline, CDR1 is LNHDA, CDR2 SQIVND (reference sequence). The ends lost 3 bases at V and 7 bases at J; junction bases unmatched: 5. This CDR3 reads CASSINRGSEKLFF. Here the CDR3 DNA reads TGTGCCAGTAGTATTAACAGGGGAAGTGAAAAACTGTTTTTT.

This clone has only one observation. The chain couples TRBV4-1 to TRBJ2-3; 7 bases are a match to TRBD2. CDR1 and CDR2 (germline): MGHRA, YSYEKL. There are 15 residues in the CDR3. The V segment lost 0 bases and the J segment 11 bases; nucleotides outside the gene matches: 11. The chain's CDR3 is CASSQDPEGGFRQYF. DNA of the CDR3: TGCGCCAGCAGCCAAGATCCCGAGGGAGGGTTTAGGCAGTATTTT.

The gene calls are TRBV5-1 and TRBJ1-2; 8 bases are a match to TRBD1. J was trimmed by 8 bases and V by 2 bases; bases with no gene match: 5. The CDR3 length is 13 residues. The V gene's germline CDR1 is SGHRS and CDR2 YFSETQ. CDR3 amino acids: CASSFRTGHGYTF. In DNA, the CDR3 is TGCGCCAGCAGCTTTAGGACAGGGCACGGCTACACCTTC.

The CDR3: CASSSHAGNNEKLFF. In nucleotides, the CDR3 is TGTGCCAGCAGCTCCCACGCGGGTAACAATGAAAAACTGTTTTTT. The rearrangement joins TRBV11-1 to TRBJ1-4; D is uncertain. This CDR3 is built from 15 residues. Germline V lookup: CDR1 SGHAT, CDR2 FQDESV (reference sequence). The ends were cut back, 4 bases at V and 5 bases at J, with 14 bases in the middle.

This rearrangement joins TRBV9 to TRBJ2-7; TRBD2 matches 8 bases. The V gene end was trimmed by 3 bases and the J gene end by 3 bases; junction bases not matched to a gene: 5. The CDR3 is 14 residues long. CDR1 and CDR2 (germline): SGDLS, YYNGEE. The CDR3 region is CASSGGTRNYEQYF. The CDR3 DNA sequence: TGTGCCAGCAGCGGGGGGACTAGGAACTACGAGCAGTACTTC.

This rearrangement joins TRBV5-1 to TRBJ2-3, with TRBD2 identical over 9 bases. The V gene's germline CDR1 is SGHRS and CDR2 YFSETQ. CDR3 length equals 13 residues. V trimming: 7 bases; J trimming: 2 bases; junction bases outside the gene matches: 2. DNA of the CDR3: TGCGCCAGCGCGGGGGGGTACACAGATACGCAGTATTTT. Protein: CASAGGYTDTQYF.

CDR3 region: CASIRQGNTEAFF. The CDR3 DNA is TGTGCCAGTATTAGACAGGGGAACACTGAAGCTTTCTTT. This rearrangement joins TRBV19 to TRBJ1-1; 7 nucleotides align to TRBD1. V trimming: 7 bases; J trimming: 1 base; junction bases outside the gene matches: 3. In germline, CDR1 is LNHDA, CDR2 SQIVND (reference sequence). The CDR3 spans 13 residues.

The chain carries TRBV7-2 and TRBJ2-7; D may be TRBD1 (6 bases). Trimming removed 4 bases from V and 0 bases from J, with 13 bases in between. Germline V lookup: CDR1 SGHTA, CDR2 FQGNSA. The CDR3 totals 15 residues. CDR3 nucleotide sequence: TGTGCCAGCAGCTCAGACAGGCTACGCTCCTACGAGCAGTACTTC. Amino acids: CASSSDRLRSYEQYF.

The chain carries TRBV28 and TRBJ2-2; 7 nucleotides align to TRBD2. V lost 3 bases, J lost 4 bases, and 5 bases stayed unmatched. Germline V CDR1 and CDR2: MDHEN, SYDVKM. The CDR3 covers 15 residues. The CDR3 DNA follows: TGTGCCAGCAGTTTTAGGGGACTAACCACCGGGGAGCTGTTTTTT. The encoded protein is CASSFRGLTTGELFF.